The next 4 T cell receptor beta chains were all read from a single sample in a study of CXCR3-negative and CXCR3-positive naive CD8 T cells. The TRB libraries of cDNA were built by UMI-labeled 5' RACE. After re-calling the 5' RACE reads, TCRdb lists one entry per CDR3 protein, DNA absent. The sample table sets out tens of thousands of distinct CDR3 sequences. Source material: memory CD8+ T cells from blood. The receptors stem from a human donor in good health. Some clones in this sample may be carry-over from other donors' samples.

This chain joins TRBV28 and TRBJ2-7; with no DNA, the TCRdb D assignment of TRBD1 cannot be verified. The CDR3 length is 15 residues. Germline lookup yields CDR1 MDHEN and CDR2 SYDVKM. This CDR3 reads CASRGDRVASYEQYF.

V gene TRBV7-9 combines with J gene TRBJ2-7. This CDR3 is 12 amino acids long. Per the germline V gene, CDR1 is SEHNR and CDR2 is FQNEAQ (reference sequence). The CDR3 sequence: CASSLVDYEQYF. Full variable domain (outside the CDR3, taken from reference TRBV7-9 and TRBJ2-7): DTGVSQNPRHKITKRGQNVTFRCDPISEHNRLYWYRQTLGQGPEFLTYFQNEAQLEKSRLLSDRFSAERPKGSFSTLEIQRTEQGDSAMYLCASSLVDYEQYFGPGTRLTVT.

This chain links TRBV6-4 with TRBJ2-1; TCRdb selects TRBD2, and the lack of DNA leaves this call unchecked. The germline V gene encodes CDR1 MRHNA and CDR2 SNTAGT. The CDR3 has 15 amino acids. This chain's CDR3 is CASSTAGGGDDEQFF.

The gene calls are TRBV20-1 and TRBJ1-1; TCRdb selects TRBD1, and the lack of DNA leaves this call unchecked. The CDR3 covers 14 residues. The germline CDR1 and CDR2 sequences are DFQATT and SNEGSKA (reference sequence). CDR3 sequence reads: CSATDRAMNTEAFF.